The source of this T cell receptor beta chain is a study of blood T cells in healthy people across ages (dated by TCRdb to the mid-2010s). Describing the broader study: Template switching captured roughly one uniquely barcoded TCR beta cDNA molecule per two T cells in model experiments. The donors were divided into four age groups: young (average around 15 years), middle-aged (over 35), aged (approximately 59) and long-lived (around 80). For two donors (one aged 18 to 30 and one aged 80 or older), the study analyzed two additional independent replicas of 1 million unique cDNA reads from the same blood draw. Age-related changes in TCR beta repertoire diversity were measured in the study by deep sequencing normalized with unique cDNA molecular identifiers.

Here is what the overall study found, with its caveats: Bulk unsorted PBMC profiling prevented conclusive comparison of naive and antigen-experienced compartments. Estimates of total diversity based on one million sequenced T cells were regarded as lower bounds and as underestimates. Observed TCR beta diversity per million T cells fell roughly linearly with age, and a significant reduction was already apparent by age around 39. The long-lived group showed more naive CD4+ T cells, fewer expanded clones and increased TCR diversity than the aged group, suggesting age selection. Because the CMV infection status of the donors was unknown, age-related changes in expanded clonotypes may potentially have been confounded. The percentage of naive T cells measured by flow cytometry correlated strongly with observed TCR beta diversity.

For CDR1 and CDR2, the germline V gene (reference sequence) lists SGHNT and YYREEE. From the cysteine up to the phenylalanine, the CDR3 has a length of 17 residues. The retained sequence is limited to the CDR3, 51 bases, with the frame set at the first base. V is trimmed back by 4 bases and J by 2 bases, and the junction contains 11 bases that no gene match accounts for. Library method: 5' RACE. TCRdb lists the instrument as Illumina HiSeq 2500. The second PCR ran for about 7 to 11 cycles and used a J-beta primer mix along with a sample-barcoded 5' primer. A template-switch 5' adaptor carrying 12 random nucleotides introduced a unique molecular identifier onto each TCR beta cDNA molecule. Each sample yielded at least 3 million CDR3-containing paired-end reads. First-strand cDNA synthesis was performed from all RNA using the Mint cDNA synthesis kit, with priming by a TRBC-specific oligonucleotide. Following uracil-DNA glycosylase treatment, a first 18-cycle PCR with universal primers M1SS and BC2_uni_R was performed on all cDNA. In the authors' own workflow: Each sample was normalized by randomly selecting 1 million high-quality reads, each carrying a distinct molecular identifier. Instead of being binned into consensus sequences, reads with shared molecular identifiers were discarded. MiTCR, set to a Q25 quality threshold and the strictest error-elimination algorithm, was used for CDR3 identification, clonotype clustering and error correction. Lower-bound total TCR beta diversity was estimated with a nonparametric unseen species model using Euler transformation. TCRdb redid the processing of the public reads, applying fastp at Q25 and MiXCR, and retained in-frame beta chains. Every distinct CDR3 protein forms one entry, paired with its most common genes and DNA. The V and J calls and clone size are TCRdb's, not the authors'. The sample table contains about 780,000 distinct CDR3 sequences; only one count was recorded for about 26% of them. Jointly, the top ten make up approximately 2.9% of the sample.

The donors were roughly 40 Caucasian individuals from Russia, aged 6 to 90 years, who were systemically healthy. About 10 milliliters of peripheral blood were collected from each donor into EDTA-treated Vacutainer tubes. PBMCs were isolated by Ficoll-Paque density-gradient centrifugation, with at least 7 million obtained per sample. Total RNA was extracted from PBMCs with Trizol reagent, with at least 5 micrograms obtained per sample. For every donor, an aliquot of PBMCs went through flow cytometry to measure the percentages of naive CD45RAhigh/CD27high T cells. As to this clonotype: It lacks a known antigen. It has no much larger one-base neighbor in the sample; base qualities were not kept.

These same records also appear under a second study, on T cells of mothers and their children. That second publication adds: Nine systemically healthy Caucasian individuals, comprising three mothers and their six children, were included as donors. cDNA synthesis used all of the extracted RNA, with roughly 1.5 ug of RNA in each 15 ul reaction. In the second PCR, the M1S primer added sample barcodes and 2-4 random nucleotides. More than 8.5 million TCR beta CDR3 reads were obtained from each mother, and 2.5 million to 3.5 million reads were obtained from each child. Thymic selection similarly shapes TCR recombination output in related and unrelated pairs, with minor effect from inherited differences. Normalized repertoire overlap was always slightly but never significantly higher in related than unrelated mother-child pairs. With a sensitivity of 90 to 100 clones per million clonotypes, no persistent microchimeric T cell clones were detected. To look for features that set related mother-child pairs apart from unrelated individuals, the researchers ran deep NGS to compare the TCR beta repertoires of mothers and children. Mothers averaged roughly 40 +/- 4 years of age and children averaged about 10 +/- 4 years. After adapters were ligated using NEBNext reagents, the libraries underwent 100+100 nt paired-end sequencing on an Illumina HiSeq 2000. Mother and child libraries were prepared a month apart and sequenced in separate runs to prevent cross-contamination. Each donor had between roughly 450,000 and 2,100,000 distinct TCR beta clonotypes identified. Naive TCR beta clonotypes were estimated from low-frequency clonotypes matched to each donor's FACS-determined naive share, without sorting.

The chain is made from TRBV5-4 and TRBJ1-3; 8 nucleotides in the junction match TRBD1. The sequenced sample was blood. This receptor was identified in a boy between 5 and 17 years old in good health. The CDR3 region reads CASSPPSTGDPGNTIYF. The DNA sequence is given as TGTGCCAGCAGCCCACCCTCGACAGGGGACCCTGGAAACACCATATATTTT.